These 29 T cell receptor beta chains originate from one sample sequenced in a study of T cell responses to AZD1222 COVID-19 vaccine. The method was immunoSEQ multiplex PCR; TCRdb's version includes in-frame clones alone and lacks a portion of them. The sample records about 120,000 clones, around 83% being singletons. The starting material was peripheral blood, obtained 28 days after the second AZD1222 dose. The receptors here all came from an adult who received the AZD1222 COVID-19 vaccine.

The chain has TRBV10-2 and TRBJ2-1; possible D gene TRBD2, 5 bases. Germline V gene lookup returns CDR1 WSHSY and CDR2 SAAADI. CDR3 size: 16 residues. V gave up 6 bases and J gave up 10 bases, with 25 bases separating them. CDR3 in DNA: TGCGCCAGCAGGGCGGACGGCGGGCCTTCCTTCGGGGAGCAGTTCTTC. Amino acid sequence: CASRADGGPSFGEQFF.

V is TRBV7-8 and J is TRBJ1-5, with 9 bases fitting TRBD1. The CDR3 length is 15 residues. V shed 5 bases and J 9 bases; nucleotides not matched to a gene: 11. Germline V lookup: CDR1 SGHVS, CDR2 FQNEAQ. In DNA, the CDR3 is TGTGCCAGCAGCCACCTCCGGGACAGGGTTTGGCCCCAGCATTTT. Translated: CASSHLRDRVWPQHF.

The chain employs TRBV28 and TRBJ2-7; TRBD1 matches at 9 bases. Trimming at V came to 7 bases and at J to 0 bases, leaving 4 bases not matched to a gene. The length of the CDR3 is 14 residues. Germline lookup yields CDR1 MDHEN and CDR2 SYDVKM. The CDR3 protein is CASTGTGISYEQYF. In nucleotides, the CDR3 is TGTGCCAGCACCGGGACAGGGATCTCCTACGAGCAGTACTTC.

The chain links TRBV19 to TRBJ2-2, with D perhaps matching TRBD1 (6 bases). The CDR3 length is 16 residues. The V end lost 6 bases, the J end lost 0 bases, and 14 bases lay between the germline ends. Germline CDR1 and CDR2: LNHDA and SQIVND (reference sequence). CDR3 region: CASSHMGQANTGELFF. CDR3 nucleotides: TGTGCCAGTAGCCACATGGGACAAGCGAACACCGGGGAGCTGTTTTTT.

This clone is a singleton in its sample. V gene TRBV20-1 combines with J gene TRBJ2-7; the D gene is possibly TRBD1 (7 bases). The V gene lost 3 bases and the J gene lost 7 bases, with 22 bases spanning the gap. The CDR3 is made up of 15 amino acids. Germline assignment: CDR1 DFQATT and CDR2 SNEGSKA (reference sequence). CDR3 loop: CSASSGGGARIEQYF. The CDR3 DNA reads as TGCAGTGCTAGTAGTGGAGGGGGCGCGAGAATAGAGCAGTACTTC.

The CDR3 spells CASSPISGKVLDEQFF. DNA for the CDR3: TGTGCCAGCAGCCCGATTAGCGGGAAGGTTTTAGATGAGCAGTTCTTC. V gene TRBV11-2 combines with J gene TRBJ2-1; TRBD2 aligns across 8 bases. Germline CDR1 SGHAT, CDR2 FQNNGV. CDR3 length equals 16 residues. J gave up 8 bases and V 5 bases, and 14 bases lay outside the gene matches.

V and J are TRBV24-1 and TRBJ1-1, with D possibly matching TRBD1 (5 bases). This CDR3 spans 13 amino acids. With 5 bases removed from V and 3 bases from J, the gap between germline ends came to 9 bases. Germline CDR1 reads KGHDR; CDR2 reads SFDVKD. CDR3 in amino acids: CATSGGGYTEAFF. CDR3 DNA sequence: TGTGCCACCAGTGGCGGGGGTTACACTGAAGCTTTCTTT.

The chain recombines TRBV6-5 with TRBJ2-1, with D unresolved. The CDR3 loop spans 11 amino acids. CDR1 and CDR2 from the germline V gene are MNHEY and SVGAGI. Trimming pared 4 bases from V and 15 bases from J, leaving 13 bases between. CDR3 DNA: TGTGCCAGCAGTTCCTCCGGCTTCTCGTTCTTC. It translates to CASSSSGFSFF.

This chain uses TRBV4-3 with TRBJ1-2; D is unclear. The CDR3 has 11 residues. The germline V and J ends were trimmed by 4 bases and 8 bases, with 8 bases remaining between them. CDR1 is LGHNA and CDR2 is YSLEER in the germline V gene. The CDR3 DNA sequence: TGCGCCAGCAGCCCGGGGATAGGCTACACCTTC. It yields the protein CASSPGIGYTF.

CDR3 DNA: TGCGCCAGCAGTCAACCGGACACAGGGGTCCATAGCAATCAGCCCCAGCATTTT. It translates to CASSQPDTGVHSNQPQHF. The chain uses TRBV23-1 and TRBJ1-5; 7 nucleotides agree with TRBD1. TRBV23-1 is an ORF; its function is uncertain. The V gene end was trimmed by 2 bases and the J gene end by 0 bases; junction bases not matched to a gene: 10. The length of the CDR3 is 18 residues.

V usage is TRBV2 and J usage is TRBJ1-4, with D possibly matching TRBD1 (5 bases). V was cut by 3 bases and J by 5 bases, with 10 bases left in between. The CDR3 sequence is 14 residues long. Germline V gene lookup returns CDR1 SNHLY and CDR2 FYNNEI. CDR3 bases: TGTGCCAGCAGTGATAATTGGGGGAATGAAAAACTGTTTTTT. Protein: CASSDNWGNEKLFF.

The rearrangement uses TRBV6-2 or TRBV6-3 and TRBJ1-6; D remains ambiguous. The CDR3 is 17 amino acids. V lost 6 bases, J lost 0 bases, and 15 bases lay in between. CDR1 is MNHEY, CDR2 SVGEGT, per germline. CDR3 region: CASSTPRRGSYNSPLHF. The CDR3 bases are TGTGCCAGCAGCACCCCCAGGAGAGGCTCCTATAATTCACCCCTCCACTTT.

The V call is TRBV5-1, the J call TRBJ2-1; D not certain. V shed 0 bases and J shed 6 bases, with 10 bases lying between them. CDR1 is SGHRS, CDR2 YFSETQ, per germline. The CDR3 runs 14 residues. DNA of the CDR3: TGCGCCAGCAGCTTGGGGGTCTGGGGCAATGAGCAGTTCTTC. Translation gives CASSLGVWGNEQFF.

CDR3 bases: TGTGCCAGCAGCTTAGAGGCAGGGAGGACTGAAGCTTTCTTT. It is translated as CASSLEAGRTEAFF. The rearrangement links TRBV7-3 to TRBJ1-1; D is possibly TRBD1 (5 bases). The CDR3 has 14 amino acids. The germline gives CDR1 SGHTA, CDR2 FQGTGA. The V end lost 2 bases, the J end lost 5 bases, and 12 bases lay between the germline ends.

The chain combines TRBV5-7 with TRBJ2-1, with D possibly matching TRBD1 (6 bases). TRBV5-7 is treated as an ORF (open reading frame) with a function not yet certain. Trimming removed 2 bases at V and 9 bases at J, with 18 bases between. CDR3 length: 15 amino acids. CDR3 sequence: CASSFDRRLSCEQFF. The CDR3 coding sequence is TGTGCCAGCAGCTTTGACAGGCGTCTATCATGTGAGCAGTTCTTC.

The genes are TRBV12-3 or TRBV12-4 and TRBJ1-5; 7 bases are shared with TRBD1. This CDR3 region has 13 residues. After removal of 6 bases from V and 7 bases from J, the junction contained 6 bases not matched to a gene. CDR3 residues: CASSSGGGQPQHF. DNA of the CDR3: TGTGCCAGCAGCTCAGGGGGAGGACAGCCCCAGCATTTT.

The CDR3 DNA sequence: TGTGCCAGCAGCTTTGGGGGCAGGGAGGGTGGCTACACCTTC. The encoded protein is CASSFGGREGGYTF. V usage is TRBV11-2 and J usage is TRBJ1-2; TRBD1 is a possible D gene (6 bases). The V gene's germline CDR1 is SGHAT and CDR2 FQNNGV. Deletions cut 3 bases from V and 7 bases from J, with 15 bases between. The CDR3 length is 14 residues.

V usage is TRBV18 and J usage is TRBJ2-7; D perhaps matches TRBD1 (5 bases). V shed 2 bases and J shed 3 bases, with 11 bases lying between them. The CDR3 length is 14 residues. CDR1 and CDR2 from the germline V gene are KGHSH and LQKENI. The CDR3 DNA sequence: TGTGCCAGCTCACCATTGACAGAGTACTACGAGCAGTACTTC. It specifies CASSPLTEYYEQYF.

Concerning this clone: The sample carries other DNA sequences with the same CDR3. The rearrangement joins TRBV5-1 to TRBJ2-5, with D maybe TRBD2 (5 bases). Germline lookup yields CDR1 SGHRS and CDR2 YFSETQ. The CDR3 has 11 amino acids. V lost 4 bases, J lost 4 bases, and 5 bases lay in between. The CDR3 spells CASSGGETQYF. The CDR3 nucleotides are TGCGCCAGCAGCGGAGGAGAGACCCAGTACTTC.

The chain is built from TRBV7-2 and TRBJ2-1, with 13 bases fitting TRBD2. The CDR3 has 17 residues. Germline CDR1 and CDR2: SGHTA and FQGNSA. The V and J ends lost 6 bases and 1 base, in that order; junction bases with no gene match: 6. This CDR3 reads CASRSMTSGGSYNEQFF. DNA of the CDR3: TGTGCCAGCAGGTCCATGACTAGCGGGGGGTCCTACAATGAGCAGTTCTTC.

This chain connects TRBV19 to TRBJ1-1, with D unresolved. The CDR3 is made up of 13 amino acids. Per the germline V gene, CDR1 is LNHDA and CDR2 is SQIVND (reference sequence). The germline V and J ends were trimmed by 6 bases and 0 bases, with 8 bases remaining between them. This chain's CDR3 is CASRTDLNTEAFF. The CDR3, as DNA: TGTGCCAGTAGAACAGACTTGAACACTGAAGCTTTCTTT.

The V call is TRBV28, the J call TRBJ1-4; weak D call: TRBD1 (5 bases). This CDR3 has 16 residues. Germline values: CDR1 MDHEN, CDR2 SYDVKM. Trimming took off 3 bases at V and 8 bases at J, with 19 bases between the two ends. CDR3 bases: TGTGCCAGCAGTTTGGCAGGCAGGCTCGAGGGGGAAAAACTGTTTTTT. Its protein is CASSLAGRLEGEKLFF.

This chain joins TRBV7-9 and TRBJ2-5; tentative D call: TRBD1 (6 bases). The germline gives CDR1 SEHNR, CDR2 FQNEAQ (reference sequence). The V end lost 0 bases, the J end lost 1 base, and 12 bases lay between the germline ends. The CDR3 is 16 amino acids. The CDR3 region has the DNA TGTGCCAGCAGCTTAGCGTATGACAGGCCCCAAGAGACCCAGTACTTC. The encoded protein is CASSLAYDRPQETQYF.

V usage is TRBV28 and J usage is TRBJ1-1; the D gene is possibly TRBD1 (5 bases). V lost 7 bases, J lost 6 bases, and 15 bases lay in between. From germline, CDR1 is MDHEN and CDR2 SYDVKM. The CDR3 consists of 13 residues. The CDR3 sequence is CASTVGQGPEAFF. The CDR3 DNA sequence: TGTGCCAGCACAGTTGGGCAGGGCCCTGAAGCTTTCTTT.

V usage is TRBV24-1 and J usage is TRBJ2-2; D may be TRBD1 or TRBD2 (5 bases each). V dropped 5 bases and J dropped 2 bases, with 14 bases sitting between them. The CDR3 consists of 16 residues. CDR1 is KGHDR and CDR2 is SFDVKD in the germline V gene. CDR3: CATSAHGTLNTGELFF. CDR3 DNA: TGTGCCACCAGTGCTCATGGGACCCTAAACACCGGGGAGCTGTTTTTT.

The chain employs TRBV7-8 and TRBJ1-1; D is undetermined. Between the trimmed V and J ends, which lost 3 bases and 5 bases, there was a span of 10 bases. In germline, CDR1 is SGHVS, CDR2 FQNEAQ. The CDR3 spans 13 residues. DNA of the CDR3: TGTGCCAGCAGCTTCCGCATTGAGACTGAAGCTTTCTTT. The encoded protein is CASSFRIETEAFF.

This clone was seen just once. The rearrangement links TRBV9 to TRBJ2-3; D gene uncertain. The germline V gene has CDR1 SGDLS and CDR2 YYNGEE. The CDR3 totals 14 residues. V shed 0 bases and J shed 4 bases, with 9 bases lying between them. This CDR3 reads CASSVEFRADTQYF. The DNA for the CDR3 is TGTGCCAGCAGCGTAGAGTTCCGGGCAGATACGCAGTATTTT.

The chain couples TRBV18 to TRBJ2-7; TRBD1 or TRBD2 may be the D gene (6 bases each). V lost 0 bases and J 4 bases, leaving 10 bases between the germline ends. Germline loops: CDR1 KGHSH, CDR2 LQKENI. CDR3 length equals 14 residues. CDR3 DNA: TGTGCCAGCTCACCACCAGGGGGGAGATACGAGCAGTACTTC. It yields the protein CASSPPGGRYEQYF.

This rearrangement joins TRBV6-6 to TRBJ1-5; 7 bases are a match to TRBD1. Germline loops: CDR1 MNHNY, CDR2 SVGAGI (reference sequence). V was pared by 4 bases and J by 6 bases, with 6 bases of the junction left unmatched. CDR3 length: 14 amino acids. CDR3 nucleotide sequence: TGTGCCAGCAGTTCGCGACAGGGAGTTCAGCCCCAGCATTTT. Residues: CASSSRQGVQPQHF.